This entry features one T cell receptor beta chain sequence. The antigen is not known. Some clones are missing from TCRdb's copy, which holds only in-frame ones; the method was immunoSEQ multiplex PCR. The table includes about 40,000 clones, roughly 86% detected once. This record belongs to a study of T cells in localized non-small cell lung cancer. Study results and limitations: Uninvolved adjacent lung had the highest recorded T cell clonality, with tumor below it.

Trimming left V 0 bases short and J 2 bases short, with 10 bases between. The germline gives CDR1 MNHEY, CDR2 SVGAGI. The CDR3 runs 15 residues. Sequenced here: peripheral blood, sampled before any cancer treatment. The TCR originated in a man aged 35-75 years with stage I lung adenocarcinoma. This chain joins TRBV6-5 and TRBJ1-1, with D uncertain. The CDR3 reads CASSYSAGSNTEAFF. The DNA of the CDR3 is TGTGCCAGCAGTTACTCGGCTGGTTCCAACACTGAAGCTTTCTTT.